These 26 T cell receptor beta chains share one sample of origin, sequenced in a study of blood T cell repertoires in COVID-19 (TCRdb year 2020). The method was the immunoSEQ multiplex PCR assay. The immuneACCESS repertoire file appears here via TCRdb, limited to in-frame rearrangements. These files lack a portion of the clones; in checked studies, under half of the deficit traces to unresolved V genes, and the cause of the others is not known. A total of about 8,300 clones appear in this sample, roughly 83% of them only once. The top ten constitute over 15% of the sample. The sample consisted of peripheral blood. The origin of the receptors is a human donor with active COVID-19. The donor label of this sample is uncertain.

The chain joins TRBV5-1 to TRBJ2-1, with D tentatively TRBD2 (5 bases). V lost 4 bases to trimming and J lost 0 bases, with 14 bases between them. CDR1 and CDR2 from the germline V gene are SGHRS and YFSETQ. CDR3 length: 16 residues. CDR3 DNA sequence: TGCGCCAGCAGCCCCGGCGTGGGGAGCTCCTACAATGAGCAGTTCTTC. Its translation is CASSPGVGSSYNEQFF.

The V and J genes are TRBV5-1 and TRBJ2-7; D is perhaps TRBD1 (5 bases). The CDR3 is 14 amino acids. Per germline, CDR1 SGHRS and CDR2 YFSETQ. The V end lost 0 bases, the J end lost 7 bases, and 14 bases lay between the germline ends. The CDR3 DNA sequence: TGCGCCAGCAGCTTGGCCCTAGGGGTAGGTGAGCAGTACTTC. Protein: CASSLALGVGEQYF.

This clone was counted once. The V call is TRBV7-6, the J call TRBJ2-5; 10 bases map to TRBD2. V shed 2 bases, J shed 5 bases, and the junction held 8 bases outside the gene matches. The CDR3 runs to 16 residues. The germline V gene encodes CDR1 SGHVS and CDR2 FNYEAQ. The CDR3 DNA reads TGTGCCAGCAGCTTACCCTTAGCGGGAGGAGGGGAGACCCAGTACTTC. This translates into CASSLPLAGGGETQYF.

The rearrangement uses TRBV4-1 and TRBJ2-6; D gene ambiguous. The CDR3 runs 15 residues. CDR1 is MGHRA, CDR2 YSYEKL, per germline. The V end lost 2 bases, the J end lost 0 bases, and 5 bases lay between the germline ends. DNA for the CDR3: TGCGCCAGCAGCCAACGAGTCTCTGGGGCCAACGTCCTGACTTTC. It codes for CASSQRVSGANVLTF.

The CDR3 region is CATSRITGYTGELFF. CDR3 nucleotide sequence: TGTGCCACCAGCAGAATTACAGGGTACACCGGGGAGCTGTTTTTT. The chain recombines TRBV15 with TRBJ2-2; tentatively, D is TRBD1 (6 bases). The CDR3 has 15 amino acids. Germline lookup yields CDR1 LNHNV and CDR2 YYDKDF (reference sequence). V lost 2 bases and J lost 3, with 10 bases in between.

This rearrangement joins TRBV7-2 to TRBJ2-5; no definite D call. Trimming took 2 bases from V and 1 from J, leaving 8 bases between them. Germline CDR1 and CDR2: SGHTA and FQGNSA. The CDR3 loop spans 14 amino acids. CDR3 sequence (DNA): TGTGCCAGCAGCTTAAGTCACAGCCAAGAGACCCAGTACTTC. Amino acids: CASSLSHSQETQYF. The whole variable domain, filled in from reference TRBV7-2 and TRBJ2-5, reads GAGVSQSPSNKVTEKGKDVELRCDPISGHTALYWYRQSLGQGLEFLIYFQGNSAPDKSGLPSDRFSAERTGGSVSTLTIQRTQQEDSAVYLCASSLSHSQETQYFGPGTRLLVL.

The CDR3 bases are TGTGCCAGCTCACCCGAGGGCTCGGGAGCCACAAGATACGAGCAGTACTTC. It specifies CASSPEGSGATRYEQYF. The rearrangement links TRBV18 to TRBJ2-7, with D possibly matching TRBD2 (6 bases). The germline V and J ends were trimmed by 3 bases and 4 bases, with 22 bases remaining between them. The length of the CDR3 is 17 residues. Germline V gene lookup returns CDR1 KGHSH and CDR2 LQKENI.

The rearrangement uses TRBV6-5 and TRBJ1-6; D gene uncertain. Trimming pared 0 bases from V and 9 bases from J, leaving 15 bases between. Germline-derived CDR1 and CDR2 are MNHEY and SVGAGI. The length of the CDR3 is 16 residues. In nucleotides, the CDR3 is TGTGCCAGCAGTTACTCAGGGAGCAGGCCGGGTTCACCCCTCCACTTT. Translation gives CASSYSGSRPGSPLHF.

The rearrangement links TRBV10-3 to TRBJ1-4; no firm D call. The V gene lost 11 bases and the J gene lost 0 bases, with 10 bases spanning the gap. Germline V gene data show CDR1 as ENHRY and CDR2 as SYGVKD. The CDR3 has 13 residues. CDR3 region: CASGEPTNEKLFF. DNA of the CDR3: TGTGCCTCCGGTGAGCCAACTAATGAAAAACTGTTTTTT.

The CDR3 here is CASGGDGALNTEAFF. CDR3 DNA: TGTGCCAGCGGCGGGGATGGGGCGTTGAACACTGAAGCTTTCTTT. This chain joins TRBV28 and TRBJ1-1, with D perhaps matching TRBD1 (5 bases). This CDR3 is built from 15 residues. V shed 8 bases and J shed 0 bases, with 16 bases lying between them. From germline, CDR1 is MDHEN and CDR2 SYDVKM. The full variable domain, rest sourced from reference TRBV28 and TRBJ1-1, is DVKVTQSSRYLVKRTGEKVFLECVQDMDHENMFWYRQDPGLGLRLIYFSYDVKMKEKGDIPEGYSVSREKKERFSLILESASTNQTSMYLCASGGDGALNTEAFFGQGTRLTVV.

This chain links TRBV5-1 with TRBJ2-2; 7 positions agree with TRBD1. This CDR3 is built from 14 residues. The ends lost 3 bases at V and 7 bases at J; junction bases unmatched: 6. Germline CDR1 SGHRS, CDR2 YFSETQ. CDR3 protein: CASSWTGQRGELFF. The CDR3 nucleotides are TGCGCCAGCAGCTGGACAGGACAGCGCGGGGAGCTGTTTTTT. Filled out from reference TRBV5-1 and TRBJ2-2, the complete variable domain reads KAGVTQTPRYLIKTRGQQVTLSCSPISGHRSVSWYQQTPGQGLQFLFEYFSETQRNKGNFPGRFSGRQFSNSRSEMNVSTLELGDSALYLCASSWTGQRGELFFGEGSRLTVL.

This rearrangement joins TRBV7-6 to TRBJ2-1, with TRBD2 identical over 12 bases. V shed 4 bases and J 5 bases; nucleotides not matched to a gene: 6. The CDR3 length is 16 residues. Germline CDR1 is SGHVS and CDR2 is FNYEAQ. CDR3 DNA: TGTGCCAGCAGCTCCCGGACTAGCGGGGTAAACAATGAGCAGTTCTTC. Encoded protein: CASSSRTSGVNNEQFF. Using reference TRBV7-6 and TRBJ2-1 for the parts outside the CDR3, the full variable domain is GAGVSQSPRYKVTKRGQDVALRCDPISGHVSLYWYRQALGQGPEFLTYFNYEAQQDKSGLPNDRFSAERPEGSISTLTIQRTEQRDSAMYRCASSSRTSGVNNEQFFGPGTRLTVL.

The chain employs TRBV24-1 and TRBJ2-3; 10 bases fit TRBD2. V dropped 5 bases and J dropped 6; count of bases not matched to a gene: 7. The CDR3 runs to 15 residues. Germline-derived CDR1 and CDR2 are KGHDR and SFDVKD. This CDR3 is CATSAQREGHDTQYF. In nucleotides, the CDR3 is TGTGCCACCAGTGCACAGCGGGAGGGCCATGATACGCAGTATTTT.

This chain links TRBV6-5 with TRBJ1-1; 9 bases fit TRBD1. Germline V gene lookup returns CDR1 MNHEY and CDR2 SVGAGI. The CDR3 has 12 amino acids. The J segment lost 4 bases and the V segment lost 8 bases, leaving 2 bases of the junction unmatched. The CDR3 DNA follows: TGTGCCAGCGGGACAGGGATCACTGAAGCTTTCTTT. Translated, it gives CASGTGITEAFF.

Written as DNA, the CDR3 is TGTGCCAGCATGACTAGCGGGAGTAGTTGGCAGTTCTTC. This gives the protein CASMTSGSSWQFF. J is TRBJ2-1 and V is TRBV12-3 or TRBV12-4; the match to TRBD2 covers 12 bases. The CDR3 runs 13 residues. The J segment lost 12 bases and the V segment lost 7 bases, leaving 7 bases of the junction unmatched.

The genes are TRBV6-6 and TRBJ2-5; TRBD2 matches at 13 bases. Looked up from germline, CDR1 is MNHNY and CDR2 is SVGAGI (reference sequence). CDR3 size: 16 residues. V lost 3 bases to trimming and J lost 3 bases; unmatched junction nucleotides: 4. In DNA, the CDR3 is TGTGCCAGCAGTTATCCCGGGACTAGCGGGGAAGAGACCCAGTACTTC. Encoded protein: CASSYPGTSGEETQYF.

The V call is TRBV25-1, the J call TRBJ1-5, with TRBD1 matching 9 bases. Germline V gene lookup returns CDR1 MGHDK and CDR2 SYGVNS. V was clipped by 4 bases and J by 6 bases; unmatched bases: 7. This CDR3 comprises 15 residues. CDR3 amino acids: CASSAGQGESQPQHF. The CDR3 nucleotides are TGTGCCAGCAGTGCGGGACAGGGTGAGAGTCAGCCCCAGCATTTT.

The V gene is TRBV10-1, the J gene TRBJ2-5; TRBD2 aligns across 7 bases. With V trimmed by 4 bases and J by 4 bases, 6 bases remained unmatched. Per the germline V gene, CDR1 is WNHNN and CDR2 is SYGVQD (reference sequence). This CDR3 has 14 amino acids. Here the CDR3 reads CASSGGGLGETQYF. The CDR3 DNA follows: TGCGCCAGCAGTGGGGGGGGATTGGGAGAGACCCAGTACTTC.

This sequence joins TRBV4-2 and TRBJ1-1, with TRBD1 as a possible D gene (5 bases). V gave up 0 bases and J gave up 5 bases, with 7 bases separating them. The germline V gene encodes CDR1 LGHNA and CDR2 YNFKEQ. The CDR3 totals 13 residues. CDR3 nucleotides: TGTGCCAGCAGCCAAGACGGGGGTACTGAAGCTTTCTTT. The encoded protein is CASSQDGGTEAFF.

The CDR3 DNA follows: TGTGCCAGTTCAGGGGGCGCGTTCGCAGATACGCAGTATTTT. Amino acid sequence: CASSGGAFADTQYF. The chain links TRBV7-3 to TRBJ2-3; the match to TRBD1 covers 8 bases. From germline, CDR1 is SGHTA and CDR2 FQGTGA. V dropped 9 bases and J dropped 4; count of bases not matched to a gene: 9. The CDR3 is made up of 14 amino acids.

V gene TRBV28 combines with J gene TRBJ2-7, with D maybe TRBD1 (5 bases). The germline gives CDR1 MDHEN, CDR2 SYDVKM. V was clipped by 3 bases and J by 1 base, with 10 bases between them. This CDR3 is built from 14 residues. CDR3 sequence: CASSFQGASYEQYF. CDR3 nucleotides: TGTGCCAGCAGTTTCCAGGGTGCATCCTACGAGCAGTACTTC. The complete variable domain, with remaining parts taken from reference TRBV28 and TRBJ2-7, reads DVKVTQSSRYLVKRTGEKVFLECVQDMDHENMFWYRQDPGLGLRLIYFSYDVKMKEKGDIPEGYSVSREKKERFSLILESASTNQTSMYLCASSFQGASYEQYFGPGTRLTVT.

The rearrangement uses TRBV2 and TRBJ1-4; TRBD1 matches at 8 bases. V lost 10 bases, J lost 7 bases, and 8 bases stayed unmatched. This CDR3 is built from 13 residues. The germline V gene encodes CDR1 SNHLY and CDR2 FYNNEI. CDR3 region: CATQQGGTEKLFF. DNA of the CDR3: TGTGCCACCCAACAGGGGGGGACTGAAAAACTGTTTTTT.

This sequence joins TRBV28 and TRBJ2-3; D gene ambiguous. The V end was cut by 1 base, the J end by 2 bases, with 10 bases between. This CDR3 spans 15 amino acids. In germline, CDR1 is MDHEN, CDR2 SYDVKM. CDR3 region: CASSLSGRSTDTQYF. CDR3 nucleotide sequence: TGTGCCAGCAGTTTATCCGGCAGGTCCACAGATACGCAGTATTTT.

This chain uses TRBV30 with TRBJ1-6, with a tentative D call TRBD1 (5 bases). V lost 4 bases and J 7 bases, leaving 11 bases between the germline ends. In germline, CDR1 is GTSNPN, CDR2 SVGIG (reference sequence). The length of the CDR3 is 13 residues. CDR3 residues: CAWKTGGNSPLHF. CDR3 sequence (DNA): TGTGCCTGGAAGACCGGGGGGAATTCACCCCTCCACTTT.

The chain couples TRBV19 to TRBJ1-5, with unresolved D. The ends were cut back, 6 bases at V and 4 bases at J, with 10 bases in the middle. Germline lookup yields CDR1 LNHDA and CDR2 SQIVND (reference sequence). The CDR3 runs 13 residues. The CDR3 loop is CASRSGWNQPQHF. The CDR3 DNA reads TGTGCCAGTAGGTCGGGTTGGAATCAGCCCCAGCATTTT.

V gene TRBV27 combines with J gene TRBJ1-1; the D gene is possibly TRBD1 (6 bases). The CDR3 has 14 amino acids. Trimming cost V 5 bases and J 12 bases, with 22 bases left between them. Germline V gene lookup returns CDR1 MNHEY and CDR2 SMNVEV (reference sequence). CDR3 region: CASSPQNPGHMTFF. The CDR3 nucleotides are TGTGCCAGCAGTCCCCAAAACCCGGGACACATGACTTTCTTT.